What follows are 27 T cell receptor beta chains derived from one specimen sequenced in a study of T-cell memory formation after mild COVID-19. TCRdb reprocessed the 5' RACE reads via MiXCR and lists one record per CDR3 protein. Among about 47,000 distinct CDR3 sequences, approximately 9.6% were seen once, and the ten largest hold 10% to 15%. Sequences were obtained from PBMCs or a T cell subset sorted from them (not recorded which). All receptors come from an adult woman who had mild COVID-19 (a few samples of this study predate the infection). Cell type and time point are not known.

The chain joins TRBV15 to TRBJ2-3, with D perhaps given as TRBD1 or TRBD2 (5 bases each). CDR1 is LNHNV, CDR2 YYDKDF, per germline (reference sequence). Between the trimmed V and J ends, which lost 0 bases and 4 bases, there was a span of 17 bases. This CDR3 is built from 17 residues. The CDR3 region is CATSRDRPGKGADTQYF. For the CDR3, the DNA is TGTGCCACCAGCAGAGATCGTCCGGGAAAAGGGGCAGATACGCAGTATTTT.

The genes are TRBV6-5 and TRBJ2-7; D might be TRBD2 (5 bases). V lost 0 bases, J lost 2 bases, and 11 bases lay in between. The CDR3 spans 15 residues. CDR1 and CDR2 from the germline V gene are MNHEY and SVGAGI. This chain's CDR3 is CASSYSRGSAYEQYF. Written as DNA, the CDR3 is TGTGCCAGCAGTTACTCGAGAGGGAGCGCCTACGAGCAGTACTTC.

This chain connects TRBV5-5 to TRBJ2-1, with D uncertain. Trimming left V 0 bases short and J 9 bases short, with 10 bases between. This CDR3 has 13 residues. Germline V gene sequence: CDR1 SGHKS, CDR2 YYEKEE (reference sequence). Here the CDR3 DNA reads TGTGCCAGCAGCTTGGCCTCTTACGGTGAGCAGTTCTTC. This translates into CASSLASYGEQFF.

This clonotype was picked up one time. J is TRBJ1-6 and V is TRBV5-1; possibly TRBD1 for D (5 bases). The V gene lost 4 bases and the J gene lost 6 bases, with 14 bases spanning the gap. CDR1 is SGHRS and CDR2 is YFSETQ in the germline V gene. This CDR3 spans 15 amino acids. CDR3 sequence: CASSGFGGPNSPLHF. CDR3 nucleotide sequence: TGCGCCAGCAGCGGATTCGGGGGTCCTAATTCACCCCTCCACTTT. Using reference TRBV5-1 and TRBJ1-6 for the parts outside the CDR3, the full variable domain is KAGVTQTPRYLIKTRGQQVTLSCSPISGHRSVSWYQQTPGQGLQFLFEYFSETQRNKGNFPGRFSGRQFSNSRSEMNVSTLELGDSALYLCASSGFGGPNSPLHFGNGTRLTVT.

This chain joins TRBV7-3 and TRBJ2-1; 10 nucleotides agree with TRBD1. In germline, CDR1 is SGHTA, CDR2 FQGTGA. The CDR3 is made up of 13 amino acids. Losses at the gene ends were 5 bases for V and 7 bases for J; bases not matched to a gene: 2. The CDR3 nucleotides are TGTGCCAGCAGCGTGGACAGGGGGAATGAGCAGTTCTTC. This translates into CASSVDRGNEQFF. Full variable domain (missing parts from reference TRBV7-3 and TRBJ2-1): GAGVSQTPSNKVTEKGKYVELRCDPISGHTALYWYRQSLGQGPEFLIYFQGTGAADDSGLPNDRFFAVRPEGSVSTLKIQRTERGDSAVYLCASSVDRGNEQFFGPGTRLTVL.

This chain links TRBV20-1 with TRBJ2-2, with D tentatively TRBD2 (5 bases). Germline lookup yields CDR1 DFQATT and CDR2 SNEGSKA (reference sequence). The CDR3 is made up of 15 amino acids. V was cut by 1 base and J by 5 bases, with 14 bases left in between. This chain's CDR3 is CSARAPSRSTGELFF. CDR3 in DNA: TGCAGTGCTAGAGCTCCTAGCAGATCGACCGGGGAGCTGTTTTTT.

This clonotype was seen a handful of times. This chain joins TRBV12-3 or TRBV12-4 and TRBJ1-3, with 8 bases fitting TRBD1. With V trimmed by 7 bases and J by 2 bases, 4 bases remained unmatched. The length of the CDR3 is 14 residues. The CDR3 loop reads CASIGQGTGNTIYF. CDR3 in DNA: TGTGCCAGCATTGGACAGGGTACTGGAAACACCATATATTTT.

This clonotype has only a few counts. This chain connects TRBV4-2 to TRBJ1-6; D not resolved. CDR1 is LGHNA, CDR2 YNFKEQ, per germline. V lost 0 bases and J lost 10, with 10 bases in between. The CDR3 is made up of 14 amino acids. The CDR3 region is CASSQDRNDSPLHF. The CDR3 nucleotides are TGTGCCAGCAGCCAAGATAGAAATGACTCACCCCTCCACTTT.

This clonotype was found many times. The rearrangement links TRBV5-5 to TRBJ1-2; D unresolved. From germline, CDR1 is SGHKS and CDR2 YYEKEE (reference sequence). Trimming cost V 4 bases and J 4 bases, with 17 bases left between them. The CDR3 is made up of 15 amino acids. The CDR3 spells CASSPWSGSSYGYTF. CDR3 coding DNA: TGTGCCAGCAGCCCTTGGTCCGGGTCGAGCTATGGCTACACCTTC. Based on the CDR3 plus reference TRBV5-5 and TRBJ1-2, the full variable domain is DAGVTQSPTHLIKTRGQQVTLRCSPISGHKSVSWYQQVLGQGPQFIFQYYEKEERGRGNFPDRFSARQFPNYSSELNVNALLLGDSALYLCASSPWSGSSYGYTFGSGTRLTVV.

This clonotype was seen only a few times. In DNA, the CDR3 is TGTGCCAGCAACCTGGGAGGGTACGGCGAGCAGTACTTC. This encodes CASNLGGYGEQYF. The chain carries TRBV9 and TRBJ2-7; 7 bases agree with TRBD2. The V segment lost 6 bases and the J segment 6 bases; nucleotides outside the gene matches: 9. The CDR3 contains 13 residues. In germline, CDR1 is SGDLS, CDR2 YYNGEE.

The chain links TRBV11-2 to TRBJ2-6; 7 nucleotides agree with TRBD1. Germline CDR1 and CDR2: SGHAT and FQNNGV. This CDR3 contains 19 residues. The J segment lost 0 bases and the V segment lost 4 bases, leaving 12 bases of the junction unmatched. CDR3 coding DNA: TGTGCCAGCAGCTCATTCGGTTCGGGACAGTCCTCTGGGGCCAACGTCCTGACTTTC. This codes for CASSSFGSGQSSGANVLTF. The full variable domain, in which reference TRBV11-2 and TRBJ2-6 provide the parts outside the CDR3, is EAGVAQSPRYKIIEKRQSVAFWCNPISGHATLYWYQQILGQGPKLLIQFQNNGVVDDSQLPKDRFSAERLKGVDSTLKIQPAKLEDSAVYLCASSSFGSGQSSGANVLTFGAGSRLTVL.

Many counts were recorded for this clonotype. CDR3 protein: CATSGISGAFLYEQYF. The CDR3 DNA reads TGTGCCACCAGCGGAATTAGCGGGGCCTTTCTCTACGAGCAGTACTTC. The gene calls are TRBV15 and TRBJ2-7; TRBD2 aligns across 8 bases. The J segment lost 3 bases and the V segment lost 5 bases, leaving 12 bases of the junction unmatched. Germline V gene data show CDR1 as LNHNV and CDR2 as YYDKDF (reference sequence). The CDR3 extends over 16 amino acids. Filled out from reference TRBV15 and TRBJ2-7, the complete variable domain reads DAMVIQNPRYQVTQFGKPVTLSCSQTLNHNVMYWYQQKSSQAPKLLFHYYDKDFNNEADTPDNFQSRRPNTSFCFLDIRSPGLGDTAMYLCATSGISGAFLYEQYFGPGTRLTVT.

Only a few counts were recorded for this clonotype. The V call is TRBV5-8, the J call TRBJ2-1, with no clear D. Trimming cost V 2 bases and J 9 bases, with 9 bases left between them. The germline gives CDR1 SGHTS, CDR2 YDEGEE. CDR3 length equals 12 residues. The DNA of the CDR3 is TGTGCCAGCAGCTTCAAAGGGCGTGAGCAGTTCTTC. This codes for CASSFKGREQFF.

The J gene is TRBJ2-2, the V gene TRBV13; perhaps TRBD2 as D (5 bases). Trimming stripped 0 bases from V and 1 base from J, with 12 bases between. From germline, CDR1 is PRHDT and CDR2 FYEKMQ (reference sequence). This CDR3 has 17 residues. The CDR3 region is CASSLGRRSGNTGELFF. The CDR3 nucleotides read TGTGCCAGCAGCTTAGGCCGGAGGTCTGGGAACACCGGGGAGCTGTTTTTT.

There are many counts of this clonotype. V and J are TRBV15 and TRBJ2-3, with unresolved D. Trimming cost V 0 bases and J 9 bases, with 10 bases left between them. CDR3 length: 13 amino acids. In germline, CDR1 is LNHNV, CDR2 YYDKDF (reference sequence). CDR3 nucleotides: TGTGCCACCAGCAGAGATTGGCGGAGCACGCAGTATTTT. Its translation is CATSRDWRSTQYF. Full variable domain (missing parts from reference TRBV15 and TRBJ2-3): DAMVIQNPRYQVTQFGKPVTLSCSQTLNHNVMYWYQQKSSQAPKLLFHYYDKDFNNEADTPDNFQSRRPNTSFCFLDIRSPGLGDTAMYLCATSRDWRSTQYFGPGTRLTVL.

The chain joins TRBV12-3 or TRBV12-4 to TRBJ2-2, with 7 bases lining up with TRBD1. The CDR3 runs to 15 residues. With V trimmed by 5 bases and J by 1 base, 4 bases remained unmatched. CDR3: CASSPDRLNTGELFF. CDR3 nucleotides: TGTGCCAGCAGTCCGGACAGGTTGAACACCGGGGAGCTGTTTTTT.

The CDR3 nucleotides are TGTGCCAGCAGCTTGGCCCTAGCGGGGGTCAATGAGCAGTTCTTC. Translated: CASSLALAGVNEQFF. The V call is TRBV7-9, the J call TRBJ2-1, with 10 bases aligning to TRBD2. V was pared by 3 bases and J by 6 bases, with 5 bases of the junction left unmatched. Germline V gives CDR1 SEHNR, CDR2 FQNEAQ (reference sequence). The CDR3 consists of 15 residues.

This clonotype has just a few counts. V and J are TRBV5-1 and TRBJ2-7; D may be TRBD2 (6 bases). The CDR3 spans 15 residues. V lost 0 bases to trimming and J lost 0 bases, with 10 bases between them. Per germline, CDR1 SGHRS and CDR2 YFSETQ. The CDR3 is CASSLGGTSSYEQYF. In nucleotides, the CDR3 is TGCGCCAGCAGCTTGGGCGGGACTTCCTCCTACGAGCAGTACTTC.

There are many counts of this clonotype. This chain uses TRBV29-1 with TRBJ2-3; D is undetermined. V lost 1 base, J lost 3 bases, and 14 bases lay in between. CDR1 is SQVTM and CDR2 is ANQGSEA in the germline V gene. There are 15 residues in the CDR3. The CDR3 DNA reads TGCAGCGTTGAAGTGTTGTCAGGTCAGACAGATACGCAGTATTTT. This gives the protein CSVEVLSGQTDTQYF.

This clonotype has ten or more counts. The chain employs TRBV7-8 and TRBJ2-7; 8 bases fit TRBD2. Germline V gene sequence: CDR1 SGHVS, CDR2 FQNEAQ. V shed 2 bases and J 4 bases; nucleotides not matched to a gene: 4. This CDR3 region has 14 residues. The CDR3 DNA reads TGTGCCAGCAGCTTAACTAGCGGAACTTACGAGCAGTACTTC. As protein: CASSLTSGTYEQYF.

This clonotype has a handful of counts. V usage is TRBV4-2 and J usage is TRBJ1-4; perhaps TRBD1 as D (6 bases). The CDR3 covers 16 residues. Germline V gene sequence: CDR1 LGHNA, CDR2 YNFKEQ. V gave up 2 bases and J gave up 5 bases, with 15 bases separating them. The CDR3 coding sequence is TGTGCCAGCAGCCAATCAGGATCCGGGGGCAATGAAAAACTGTTTTTT. It translates to CASSQSGSGGNEKLFF.

This clonotype appeared a few times. The CDR3 DNA reads TGTGCCAGCAGCTTGGGGGACACAGGGTTTGGTTTTGGCTACACCTTC. It encodes CASSLGDTGFGFGYTF. The V and J genes are TRBV5-5 and TRBJ1-2, with D possibly TRBD1 on 6 matching bases. There are 16 residues in the CDR3. V was pared by 0 bases and J by 7 bases, with 19 bases between. Looked up from germline, CDR1 is SGHKS and CDR2 is YYEKEE (reference sequence).

Ten or more counts support this clonotype. The chain recombines TRBV6-2 or TRBV6-3 with TRBJ2-5, with 8 bases lining up with TRBD1. CDR3 length: 15 amino acids. Germline assignment: CDR1 MNHEY and CDR2 SVGEGT. J lost 6 bases, V lost 5 bases, and 11 bases had no gene match. CDR3 DNA sequence: TGTGCCAGCAGTCGCTGGACAGGGAATAGGAAGACCCAGTACTTC. It yields the protein CASSRWTGNRKTQYF.

The rearrangement uses TRBV12-3 or TRBV12-4 and TRBJ2-2, with TRBD2 matching 11 bases. The CDR3 spans 17 residues. After removal of 4 bases from V and 4 bases from J, the junction contained 8 bases not matched to a gene. CDR3 residues: CASSSSTSGSLTGELFF. As DNA, the CDR3 is TGTGCCAGCAGTTCAAGTACTAGCGGGAGTCTCACCGGGGAGCTGTTTTTT.

This clonotype was seen only a few times. This chain joins TRBV20-1 and TRBJ2-2, with a tentative D call TRBD2 (6 bases). The CDR3 runs to 14 residues. Germline CDR1 is DFQATT and CDR2 is SNEGSKA (reference sequence). V gave up 2 bases and J gave up 0 bases, with 7 bases separating them. CDR3 nucleotides: TGCAGTGCTAGACCGGGGGCGAACACCGGGGAGCTGTTTTTT. Translation gives CSARPGANTGELFF.

In its sample, this clonotype was seen a few times. The chain joins TRBV20-1 to TRBJ1-1; a possible D gene is TRBD1 (6 bases). V lost 6 bases, J lost 5 bases, and 19 bases lay in between. There are 14 residues in the CDR3. Germline CDR1 reads DFQATT; CDR2 reads SNEGSKA (reference sequence). CDR3 loop: CSADKGGADTEAFF. The CDR3 nucleotides read TGCAGTGCGGATAAAGGGGGGGCGGATACTGAAGCTTTCTTT.

This clonotype was detected only a few times. This chain connects TRBV12-3 or TRBV12-4 to TRBJ2-1; D is possibly TRBD1 (6 bases). V shed 4 bases and J shed 0 bases, with 10 bases lying between them. CDR3 size: 15 residues. For the CDR3, the DNA is TGTGCCAGCAGTTCGCAGGGGAGCTCCTACAATGAGCAGTTCTTC. Translation gives CASSSQGSSYNEQFF.